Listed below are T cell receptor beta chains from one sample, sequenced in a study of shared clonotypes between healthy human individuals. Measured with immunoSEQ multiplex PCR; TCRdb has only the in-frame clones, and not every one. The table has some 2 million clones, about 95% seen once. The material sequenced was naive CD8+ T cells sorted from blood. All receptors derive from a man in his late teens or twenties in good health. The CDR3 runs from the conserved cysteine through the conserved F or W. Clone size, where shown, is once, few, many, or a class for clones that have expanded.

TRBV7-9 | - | CASSLLSGGPKNEQFF
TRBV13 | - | CASSLVLAQDARSSYNEQFF
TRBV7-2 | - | CASSPRQGRYEQYF
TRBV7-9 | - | CASSPDEQYF
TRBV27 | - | CASSSTAGKTDTQYF
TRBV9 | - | CASSTGTSGLLHYNEQFF
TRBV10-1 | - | CASRGILAVTNEKLFF
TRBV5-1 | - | CASSLEAEYERYF
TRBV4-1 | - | CASSQIDRGHYEQYF
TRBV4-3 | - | CASSQDLREEQFF
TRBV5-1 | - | CASSPDSFGTDTQYF
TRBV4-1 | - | CASSQDPSGRGDTQYF
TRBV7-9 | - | CASLGTGNYEQYF
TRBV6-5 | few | CASRSVTGFSYEQYF
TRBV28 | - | CASSLGQLGNTIYF
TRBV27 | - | CASSRGQGAYNEQFF
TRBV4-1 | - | CASSQRRDSPYGYTF
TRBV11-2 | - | CASSLDGGSNQPQHF
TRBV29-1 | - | CSVDQGLTGELFF
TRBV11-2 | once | CASSSPGGDYEQYF
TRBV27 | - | CATQAGYGYTF
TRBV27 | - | CASSLGLEGVWSSYEQYF
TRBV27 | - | CASRTGASQETQYF
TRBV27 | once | CASSLIQGQSYEQYF
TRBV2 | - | CASSGTSGASYEQYF
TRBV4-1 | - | CASTGSSHEQYF
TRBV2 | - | CASSVTGGGSYEQYF
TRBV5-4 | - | CASSLSGAPSYEQYF
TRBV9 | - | CASSVAFRSPIYGYTF
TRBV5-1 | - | CASSLSRDLGALGQNATNEKLFF
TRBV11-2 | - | CASSLDVGGSDEQFF
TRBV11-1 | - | CASSSEQNEQFF
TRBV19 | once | CASSIAGGTVGEQYF
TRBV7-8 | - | CASSPDRGERVVNEQFF
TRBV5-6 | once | CASSDTGDYEQYF
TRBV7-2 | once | CASSLGGTADYEQYF
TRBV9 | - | CASSVDGTTNEKLFF
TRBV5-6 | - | CASSFYRGHEQYF
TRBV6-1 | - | CASSDFALGTGDFNSPLHF
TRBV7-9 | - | CASSLGKETQYF
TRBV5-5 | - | CASSFGSRGEQYF
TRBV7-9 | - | CASSAPTSGSRNEQFF
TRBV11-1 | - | CASSLGRSFYGYTF
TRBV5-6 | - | CASSTSGGAGTDTQYF
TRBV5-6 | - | CASRPGLTYTEAFF
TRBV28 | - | CVGGSKEVRRDTEAFF
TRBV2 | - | CARETGLYGYTF
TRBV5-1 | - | CASSLKETQYF
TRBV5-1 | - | CASSFWAGSYNEQFF
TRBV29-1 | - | CSAHPVDATNEKLFF
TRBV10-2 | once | CASRDSSGVKETQYF
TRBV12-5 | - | CASGREMDTQYF
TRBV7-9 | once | CASSPHEDEQYF
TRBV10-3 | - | CAISPDGSYEQYF